Below, 2 T cell receptor beta chains from the same sample are listed, as sequenced in a study of blood T cell repertoires in COVID-19. Generated by immunoSEQ multiplex PCR, the TCRdb table keeps only in-frame clones and is missing some. The repertoire has tens of thousands of clones, around four fifths of them found once; the top ten carry roughly 5%. The sequenced material came from peripheral blood. These receptors originate from a man aged 45-65 years with active COVID-19.

The V call is TRBV6-6, the J call TRBJ2-1; TRBD2 matches 15 bases. CDR1 MNHNY and CDR2 SVGAGI come from the germline V gene (reference sequence). J was trimmed by 7 bases and V by 2 bases; bases with no gene match: 0. The CDR3 is 15 amino acids. The CDR3 loop reads CASSYGTSGRNEQFF. In DNA form, the CDR3 reads TGTGCCAGCAGTTACGGGACTAGCGGGAGGAATGAGCAGTTCTTC.

The chain couples TRBV7-2 to TRBJ1-6; D is perhaps TRBD1 (5 bases). The germline CDR1 and CDR2 sequences are SGHTA and FQGNSA. This CDR3 is 14 amino acids long. Trimming removed 5 bases at V and 7 bases at J, with 12 bases between. The CDR3 protein is CASSPGGPNSPLHF. The CDR3, as DNA: TGTGCCAGCAGCCCGGGGGGTCCGAATTCACCCCTCCACTTT.